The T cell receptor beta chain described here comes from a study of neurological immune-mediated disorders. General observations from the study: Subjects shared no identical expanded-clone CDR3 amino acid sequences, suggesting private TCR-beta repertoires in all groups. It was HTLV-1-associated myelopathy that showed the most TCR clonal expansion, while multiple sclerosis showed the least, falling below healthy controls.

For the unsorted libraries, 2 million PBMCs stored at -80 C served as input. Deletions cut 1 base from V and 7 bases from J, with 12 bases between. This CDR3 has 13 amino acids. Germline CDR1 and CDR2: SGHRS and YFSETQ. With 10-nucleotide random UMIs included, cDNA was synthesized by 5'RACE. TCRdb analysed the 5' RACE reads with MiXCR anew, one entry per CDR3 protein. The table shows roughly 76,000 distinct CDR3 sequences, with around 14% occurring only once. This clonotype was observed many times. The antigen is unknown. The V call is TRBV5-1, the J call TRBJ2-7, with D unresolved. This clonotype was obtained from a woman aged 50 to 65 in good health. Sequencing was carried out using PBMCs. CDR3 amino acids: CASSLTPAWEQYF. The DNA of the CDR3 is TGCGCCAGCAGCTTGACTCCGGCTTGGGAGCAGTACTTC. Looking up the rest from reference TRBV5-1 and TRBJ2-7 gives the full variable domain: KAGVTQTPRYLIKTRGQQVTLSCSPISGHRSVSWYQQTPGQGLQFLFEYFSETQRNKGNFPGRFSGRQFSNSRSEMNVSTLELGDSALYLCASSLTPAWEQYFGPGTRLTVT.